One and the same sample provided the 7 T cell receptor beta chains below, sequenced in a study of prognosis after radiotherapy for stage I lung cancer. Multiplex PCR in two rounds served to amplify TCR beta CDR3 from genomic DNA. The authors ran first-round PCR with primers specific to each TRBV and TRBJ gene. TCRdb ran MiXCR on the multiplex PCR reads and lists one entry per CDR3 protein. The repertoire holds 20,000 to 30,000 distinct CDR3 sequences, with about 41% as singletons. Sequencing used PBMCs, obtained before or after stereotactic body radiation therapy (not recorded which). The receptors were gathered from a donor aged 50 or older with non-small cell lung cancer.

Ten or more counts support this clonotype. The genes are TRBV6-1 and TRBJ1-6; no clear D gene. This CDR3 is built from 14 residues. The V and J ends lost 3 bases and 9 bases respectively, with 12 bases between them. From germline, CDR1 is MNHNS and CDR2 SASEGT. This CDR3 reads CASSEPGLISPLHF. In DNA, the CDR3 is TGTGCCAGCAGTGAGCCGGGCCTTATTTCACCCCTCCACTTT.

Turning to this clonotype: Just one base apart from a much larger clone, this may be a read error. J is TRBJ2-5 and V is TRBV2; no firm D call. The CDR3 loop spans 16 amino acids. With 0 bases removed from V and 2 bases from J, the gap between germline ends came to 13 bases. Germline CDR1 SNHLY, CDR2 FYNNEI. Written as DNA, the CDR3 is TGTGCCAGCAGTGAAGCGCTATTTGGTCAGCAAGAGACCCAGTACTTC. Translated: CASSEALFGQQETQYF.

Points on this clonotype: One base separates it from a far larger clone, so it is likely a read error. The rearrangement joins TRBV6-4 to TRBJ2-1, with 7 nucleotides matching TRBD2. This CDR3 has 13 residues. With V trimmed by 7 bases and J by 7 bases, 7 bases remained unmatched. CDR1 and CDR2 from the germline V gene are MRHNA and SNTAGT. The CDR3 here is CASKSGRGNEQFF. The DNA of the CDR3 is TGTGCCAGCAAGTCTGGGCGGGGGAATGAGCAGTTCTTC.

This clonotype was observed many times. The gene calls are TRBV6-2 or TRBV6-3 and TRBJ2-5; tentatively, D is TRBD2 (5 bases). This CDR3 is 14 amino acids long. The ends were cut back, 2 bases at V and 5 bases at J, with 12 bases in the middle. Germline-derived CDR1 and CDR2 are MNHEY and SVGEGT. CDR3 region: CASSYGSPGETQYF. In DNA, the CDR3 is TGTGCCAGCAGTTACGGCTCCCCGGGGGAGACCCAGTACTTC.

This chain links TRBV12-3 or TRBV12-4 with TRBJ2-1; TRBD2 agrees at 8 bases. This CDR3 comprises 13 residues. The ends lost 9 bases at V and 9 bases at J; junction bases unmatched: 10. DNA for the CDR3: TGTGCCAGAAACGTGGCGGGAGGACTTGAGCAGTTCTTC. Translated, it gives CARNVAGGLEQFF.

At least ten counts were recorded for this clonotype. V gene TRBV7-9 combines with J gene TRBJ2-2, with a weak D call TRBD1 (5 bases). The CDR3 has 13 residues. The germline CDR1 and CDR2 sequences are SEHNR and FQNEAQ (reference sequence). The V and J ends lost 5 bases and 4 bases respectively, with 8 bases between them. The CDR3 loop reads CASSLQGTGELFF. CDR3 DNA sequence: TGTGCCAGCAGCCTTCAGGGCACCGGGGAGCTGTTTTTT.

This clonotype was recorded many times. The chain carries TRBV11-2 and TRBJ1-1; 8 bases fit TRBD1. This CDR3 spans 13 amino acids. Germline-derived CDR1 and CDR2 are SGHAT and FQNNGV. The J segment lost 1 base and the V segment lost 8 bases, leaving 3 bases of the junction unmatched. The CDR3 reads CASRGQGNTEAFF. The CDR3 DNA reads as TGTGCCAGCCGAGGACAGGGGAACACTGAAGCTTTCTTT.